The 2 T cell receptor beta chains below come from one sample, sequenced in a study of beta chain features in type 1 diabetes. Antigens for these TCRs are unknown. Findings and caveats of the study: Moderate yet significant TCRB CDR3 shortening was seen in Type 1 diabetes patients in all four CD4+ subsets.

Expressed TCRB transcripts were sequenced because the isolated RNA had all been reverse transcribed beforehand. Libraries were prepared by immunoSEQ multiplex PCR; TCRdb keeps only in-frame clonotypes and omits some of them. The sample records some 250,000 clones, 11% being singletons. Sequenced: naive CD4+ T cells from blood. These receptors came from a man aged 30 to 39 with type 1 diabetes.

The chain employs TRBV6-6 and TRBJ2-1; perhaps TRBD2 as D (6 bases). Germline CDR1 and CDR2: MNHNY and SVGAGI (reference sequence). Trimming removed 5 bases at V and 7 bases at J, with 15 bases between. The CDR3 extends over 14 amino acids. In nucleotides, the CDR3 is TGTGCCAGCAGTCCCCAGGGACTTACTAATGAGCAGTTCTTC. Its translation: CASSPQGLTNEQFF.

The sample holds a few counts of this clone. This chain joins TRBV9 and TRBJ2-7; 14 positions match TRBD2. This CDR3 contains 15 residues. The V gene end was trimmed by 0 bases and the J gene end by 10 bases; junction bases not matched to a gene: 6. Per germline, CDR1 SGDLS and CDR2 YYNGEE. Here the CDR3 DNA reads TGTGCCAGCAGCGTAGATACGGGACTAGCGGGAGCCCAGTACTTC. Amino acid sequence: CASSVDTGLAGAQYF.